This T cell receptor beta chain was identified in a study of siplizumab effects on memory and regulatory T cells (dated by TCRdb to the late 2010s). With respect to the entire study: The study examined how the anti-CD2 antibody siplizumab affects alloreactive T-cell subsets in allogeneic mixed lymphocyte reactions built from human PBMCs.

The library was built by means of the immunoSEQ multiplex PCR assay. About 10^5 TCR templates per sample were assayed by the deep sequencing platform. Genomic DNA extracted from sorted T cells was used for TCRbeta CDR3 sequencing. As for the original processing: Clonal analysis of TCRbeta CDR3 data was done in the R programming language. Alloreactive CD4+ and CD8+ clones were identified by comparing unstimulated samples to CFSE-low samples taken after the reaction. Regulatory or non-regulatory origin of alloreactive CD4+ clones was assigned by matching sequences to the sorted unstimulated Treg and non-Treg repertoires. The table was pulled from immuneACCESS by TCRdb, which kept in-frame rearrangements only. Such tables lose some clones; where checked, under half of the loss comes from unresolved V genes, and the rest has no known cause. V and J calls and clone size are copied from that table; D and trimming were computed from the DNA. Within this sample are about 110,000 clones, with approximately 94% of them counted one time only. The ten largest clones capture around 0.32% of the sample.

Summary of the overall study and its limitations: Unstimulated naive T cells appeared more diverse than memory T cells, and naive cells seemed to contribute substantially to the alloresponse. About 75-96% of proliferating CD4+ or CD8+ clones could not be given a naive or memory phenotype. The suppressive function of proliferating Tregs from siplizumab cultures was not functionally confirmed. Among mappable alloreactive CD4+ clones, an average Treg-derived fraction of 68.8% was observed with siplizumab, compared with about 25% in control reactions. The cumulative frequency of alloreactive sequences that could be traced back to unstimulated CD4+ memory T cells was significantly reduced by siplizumab. Sequences below about 10^-5 frequency were poorly captured, so only a minor fraction of alloreactive clones could be mapped to unstimulated subsets.

Sorted unstimulated T cells, along with proliferating T cells recovered from mixed lymphocyte reactions, underwent TCRbeta CDR3 sequencing. Fresh whole blood from roughly ten HLA-typed healthy donors was used to isolate PBMCs. CDR1 and CDR2 (LNHDA, SQIVND) derive from the germline V gene (reference sequence). Relative to germline, V is 6 bases shorter and J is 3 bases shorter, with 11 bases between their ends. The CDR3 runs 14 residues from the cysteine to the phenylalanine. Just the 42-base CDR3 DNA is kept, in frame starting at base 1. Concerning this clone: Its antigen specificity is not known. Per-nucleotide qualities are absent, and no much larger clonotype sits a single base away.

The rearrangement joined TRBV19 to TRBJ1-4; possibly the D gene is TRBD1, per 5 matching bases. Sequencing used CD4+ T cells sorted from blood. This sequence originates from a human donor in good health. The nucleotide sequence reads as follows: TGTGCCAGTAGGACGGGGGGACCTAATGAAAAACTGTTTTTT. This is translated as CASRTGGPNEKLFF.